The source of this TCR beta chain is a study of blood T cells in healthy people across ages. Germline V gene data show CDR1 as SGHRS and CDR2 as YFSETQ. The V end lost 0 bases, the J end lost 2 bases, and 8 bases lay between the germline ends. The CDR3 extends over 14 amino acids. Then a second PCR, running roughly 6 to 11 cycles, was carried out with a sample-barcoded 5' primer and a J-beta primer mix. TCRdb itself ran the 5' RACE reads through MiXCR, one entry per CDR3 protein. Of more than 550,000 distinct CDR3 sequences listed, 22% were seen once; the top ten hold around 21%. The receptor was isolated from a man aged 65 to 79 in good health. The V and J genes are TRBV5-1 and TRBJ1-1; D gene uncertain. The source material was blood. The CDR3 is CASSLGERNTEAFF. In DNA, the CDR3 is TGCGCCAGCAGCTTGGGTGAGAGAAACACTGAAGCTTTCTTT.